These 20 T cell receptor beta chains were sequenced from one sample in a study of blood T cell repertoires in COVID-19. The assay was immunoSEQ multiplex PCR, and TCRdb's table has in-frame clones only and misses some. The sample yields around 75,000 clones, approximately 85% seen once. The sample taken for sequencing was peripheral blood. These receptor sequences come from a woman older than 75 with active or convalescent COVID-19.

This clone came up a few times. V and J are TRBV28 and TRBJ2-7, with TRBD1 matching 8 bases. Germline-derived CDR1 and CDR2 are MDHEN and SYDVKM. The junction had 10 bases not matched to a gene; V was cut back by 5 bases and J by 7 bases. The CDR3 spans 14 residues. This CDR3 reads CASSHMDREEEQYF. Here the CDR3 DNA reads TGTGCCAGCAGTCACATGGACAGGGAAGAAGAGCAGTACTTC.

The gene calls are TRBV5-1 and TRBJ1-2, with D possibly being TRBD1 (6 bases). The germline V gene has CDR1 SGHRS and CDR2 YFSETQ. CDR3 length: 16 amino acids. Trimming took off 3 bases at V and 1 base at J, with 16 bases between the two ends. Here the CDR3 reads CASSSLPGQSNYGYTF. Here the CDR3 DNA reads TGCGCCAGCAGCTCATTACCCGGACAGAGTAACTATGGCTACACCTTC.

The chain recombines TRBV12-5 with TRBJ2-1; 11 nucleotides agree with TRBD2. The germline V gene encodes CDR1 LGHNT and CDR2 FRNRAP. There are 15 residues in the CDR3. Trimming removed 3 bases from V and 5 bases from J; junction bases left unmatched: 3. The CDR3 region has the DNA TGTGCTAGTGGTTTAGGGACTAGCGGTAACAATGAGCAGTTCTTC. Protein: CASGLGTSGNNEQFF.

V is TRBV5-4 and J is TRBJ2-2; TRBD1 aligns across 8 bases. In germline, CDR1 is SGHNT, CDR2 YYREEE (reference sequence). The junction had 7 bases not matched to a gene; V was cut back by 2 bases and J by 4 bases. The CDR3 is made up of 16 amino acids. The CDR3 loop reads CASSLSGTGVTGELFF. The DNA of the CDR3 is TGTGCCAGCAGCTTATCCGGGACAGGTGTCACCGGGGAGCTGTTTTTT.

The chain uses TRBV23-1 and TRBJ2-4; no firm D call. TRBV23-1 is known as an ORF, though its function is uncertain. V shed 3 bases and J shed 0 bases, with 12 bases lying between them. The CDR3 totals 16 residues. The chain's CDR3 is CASSHQRRVAKNIQYF. CDR3 coding DNA: TGCGCCAGCAGTCATCAGAGGCGCGTAGCCAAAAACATTCAGTACTTC.

The chain is built from TRBV14 and TRBJ2-1, with D perhaps matching TRBD1 (6 bases). Per the germline V gene, CDR1 is SGHDN and CDR2 is FVKESK. With 3 bases removed from V and 4 bases from J, the gap between germline ends came to 13 bases. The CDR3 is made up of 15 amino acids. The CDR3 protein is CASSQWRQEYNEQFF. The CDR3 DNA reads TGTGCCAGCAGCCAGTGGAGACAGGAGTACAATGAGCAGTTCTTC. The full variable domain, completed using reference TRBV14 and TRBJ2-1, is EAGVTQFPSHSVIEKGQTVTLRCDPISGHDNLYWYRRVMGKEIKFLLHFVKESKQDESGMPNNRFLAERTGGTYSTLKVQPAELEDSGVYFCASSQWRQEYNEQFFGPGTRLTVL.

The chain carries TRBV19 and TRBJ2-2; D unresolved. From germline, CDR1 is LNHDA and CDR2 SQIVND (reference sequence). Trimming stripped 4 bases from V and 0 bases from J, with 18 bases between. CDR3 size: 18 residues. The CDR3 protein is CASSRVRTVVTNTGELFF. The CDR3 bases are TGTGCCAGTAGTAGAGTGCGCACTGTAGTTACGAACACCGGGGAGCTGTTTTTT.

V gene TRBV19 combines with J gene TRBJ2-3, with D tentatively TRBD1 (6 bases). The CDR3 totals 13 residues. V dropped 7 bases and J dropped 5 bases, with 13 bases sitting between them. Germline V gives CDR1 LNHDA, CDR2 SQIVND (reference sequence). The CDR3 DNA reads as TGTGCCAGTAACAGGGTTCGGGGAGATACGCAGTATTTT. Amino acids: CASNRVRGDTQYF. The variable domain in full, completed from reference TRBV19 and TRBJ2-3, reads DGGITQSPKYLFRKEGQNVTLSCEQNLNHDAMYWYRQDPGQGLRLIYYSQIVNDFQKGDIAEGYSVSREKKESFPLTVTSAQKNPTAFYLCASNRVRGDTQYFGPGTRLTVL.

J is TRBJ2-7 and V is TRBV6-2 or TRBV6-3; a possible D gene is TRBD2 (6 bases). V was clipped by 5 bases and J by 1 base, with 15 bases between them. Germline values: CDR1 MNHEY, CDR2 SVGEGT. This CDR3 is built from 15 residues. Here the CDR3 reads CASSDPGSGSYEQYF. The CDR3 DNA is TGTGCCAGCAGTGACCCGGGCAGCGGGTCCTACGAGCAGTACTTC.

The chain uses TRBV18 and TRBJ2-1; D not certain. Between the trimmed V and J ends, which lost 6 bases and 4 bases, there was a span of 10 bases. Germline CDR1 reads KGHSH; CDR2 reads LQKENI. The length of the CDR3 is 13 residues. The CDR3 sequence: CASSLPVYNEQFF. The CDR3 DNA reads as TGTGCCAGCTCCCTCCCCGTTTACAATGAGCAGTTCTTC.

This clone was observed once. V and J are TRBV27 and TRBJ2-2; 10 bases match TRBD1. The ends lost 5 bases at V and 3 bases at J; junction bases unmatched: 6. This CDR3 spans 16 amino acids. CDR1 MNHEY and CDR2 SMNVEV come from the germline V gene (reference sequence). The CDR3 DNA sequence: TGTGCCAGCAGTCCGGGGACAGGGGTTGACACCGGGGAGCTGTTTTTT. Its translation is CASSPGTGVDTGELFF.

This clone has a count of ten or more. This chain uses TRBV4-2 with TRBJ1-6, with D uncertain. Germline V lookup: CDR1 LGHNA, CDR2 YNFKEQ. The CDR3 runs to 17 residues. The ends were cut back, 3 bases at V and 0 bases at J, with 12 bases in the middle. The CDR3: CASSQNLRGSYNSPLHF. Written as DNA, the CDR3 is TGTGCCAGCAGCCAGAACTTACGGGGCTCCTATAATTCACCCCTCCACTTT.

The chain joins TRBV7-9 to TRBJ2-1, with a tentative D call TRBD2 (5 bases). Per the germline V gene, CDR1 is SEHNR and CDR2 is FQNEAQ (reference sequence). The CDR3 extends over 15 amino acids. Trimming took 3 bases from V and 0 from J, leaving 9 bases between them. The CDR3 bases are TGTGCCAGCAGCTTTAGCGAGAGCTCCTACAATGAGCAGTTCTTC. This sequence encodes CASSFSESSYNEQFF. Based on the CDR3 plus reference TRBV7-9 and TRBJ2-1, the full variable domain is DTGVSQNPRHKITKRGQNVTFRCDPISEHNRLYWYRQTLGQGPEFLTYFQNEAQLEKSRLLSDRFSAERPKGSFSTLEIQRTEQGDSAMYLCASSFSESSYNEQFFGPGTRLTVL.

The J gene is TRBJ2-3, the V gene TRBV5-1; tentatively, D is TRBD1 (6 bases). Germline lookup yields CDR1 SGHRS and CDR2 YFSETQ. Trimming removed 0 bases from V and 0 bases from J, with 11 bases in between. The CDR3 totals 16 residues. Written as DNA, the CDR3 is TGCGCCAGCAGCTTGGGAACAGGGCGGAGCACAGATACGCAGTATTTT. Amino acids: CASSLGTGRSTDTQYF.

V gene TRBV5-5 combines with J gene TRBJ1-2; 7 positions agree with TRBD1. V lost 4 bases, J lost 0 bases, and 3 bases stayed unmatched. This CDR3 has 14 amino acids. Germline CDR1 and CDR2: SGHKS and YYEKEE (reference sequence). CDR3 sequence: CASSLTGTNYGYTF. DNA of the CDR3: TGTGCCAGCAGCCTGACAGGGACTAACTATGGCTACACCTTC.

The DNA of the CDR3 is TGTGCCAGCAGCAGACTTTCTAGCACAGATACGCAGTATTTT. Its translation is CASSRLSSTDTQYF. This sequence joins TRBV11-3 and TRBJ2-3; D remains unclear. Between the trimmed V and J ends, which lost 5 bases and 0 bases, there was a span of 9 bases. Germline-derived CDR1 and CDR2 are SGHNT and YENEEA. The CDR3 length is 14 residues.

The V and J genes are TRBV18 and TRBJ1-3; 8 nucleotides match TRBD1. CDR1 and CDR2 from the germline V gene are KGHSH and LQKENI. The CDR3 is 15 amino acids. The V segment lost 3 bases and the J segment 2 bases; nucleotides outside the gene matches: 3. The CDR3 DNA reads TGTGCCAGCTCACCTCAGGGGGCTGCTGGAAACACCATATATTTT. Protein: CASSPQGAAGNTIYF.

The CDR3 DNA follows: TGCGCCAGCAGCTTGGGACAGGGGGTAGGTGAAGCTTTCTTT. It is translated as CASSLGQGVGEAFF. The V and J genes are TRBV5-1 and TRBJ1-1, with 9 bases matching TRBD1. This CDR3 comprises 14 residues. Looked up from germline, CDR1 is SGHRS and CDR2 is YFSETQ. The ends lost 0 bases at V and 7 bases at J; junction bases unmatched: 4. The full variable domain, with the rest looked up from reference TRBV5-1 and TRBJ1-1, is KAGVTQTPRYLIKTRGQQVTLSCSPISGHRSVSWYQQTPGQGLQFLFEYFSETQRNKGNFPGRFSGRQFSNSRSEMNVSTLELGDSALYLCASSLGQGVGEAFFGQGTRLTVV.

This chain uses TRBV5-6 with TRBJ1-2, with 9 bases aligning to TRBD1. The V segment lost 4 bases and the J segment 8 bases; nucleotides outside the gene matches: 9. The CDR3 is 14 residues long. The germline gives CDR1 SGHDT, CDR2 YYEEEE. The CDR3 is CASSVGTGFRGYTF. The DNA of the CDR3 is TGTGCCAGCAGCGTCGGGACAGGGTTTAGAGGCTACACCTTC.

The chain employs TRBV28 and TRBJ1-5; D gene ambiguous. The CDR3 runs to 17 residues. V shed 5 bases and J shed 5 bases, with 22 bases lying between them. Germline lookup yields CDR1 MDHEN and CDR2 SYDVKM. Written as DNA, the CDR3 is TGTGCCAGCAGTCCCGCCCTTGGAGGGCCTGGCGATCAGCCCCAGCATTTT. It encodes CASSPALGGPGDQPQHF.